The 10 T cell receptor beta chains below all came from one sample that was sequenced in a study of T cells after yellow fever vaccination. One entry per CDR3 protein results from TCRdb running MiXCR on the 5' RACE reads. The table shows roughly 110,000 distinct CDR3 sequences, with 8.4% occurring only once. Sequencing was performed on CD8+ T cells sorted from PBMCs, taken 45 days after the yellow fever booster vaccination. The receptors were gathered from a man younger than 40 who received the YFV17D yellow fever vaccine.

This clonotype was counted at least ten times. CDR3 in amino acids: CASSLMLAGEETQYF. The CDR3 DNA is TGTGCCAGCAGCTTAATGTTAGCGGGGGAAGAGACCCAGTACTTC. V and J are TRBV7-2 and TRBJ2-5; 9 bases are shared with TRBD2. Trimming cost V 2 bases and J 3 bases; bases outside gene matches: 4. The CDR3 length is 15 residues. Germline V gene sequence: CDR1 SGHTA, CDR2 FQGNSA.

This chain connects TRBV7-9 to TRBJ2-7; no reliable D call. The CDR3 runs 13 residues. Germline CDR1 and CDR2: SEHNR and FQNEAQ (reference sequence). V dropped 5 bases and J dropped 3 bases, with 11 bases sitting between them. CDR3 protein: CASSHLGRYEQYF. The CDR3 DNA reads TGTGCCAGCAGCCACCTCGGGCGCTACGAGCAGTACTTC.

The table lists this clonotype with many counts. One end of the junction varies from germline; a read error may be responsible. The V call is TRBV4-3, the J call TRBJ2-1; 7 bases map to TRBD1. CDR1 is LGHNA, CDR2 YSLEER, per germline. This CDR3 is 16 amino acids long. CDR3 residues: CASSQNAGTAYNEQFF. CDR3 nucleotide sequence: TGCGCCAGCAGCCAAAACGCCGGGACAGCCTATAATGAGCAGTTCTTC.

This clonotype appeared many times. The junction does not match germline at one end; this may be a read error. The chain uses TRBV25-1 and TRBJ2-5; D is unclear. Germline CDR1 MGHDK, CDR2 SYGVNS. The CDR3 extends over 11 amino acids. DNA of the CDR3: TGTGCCAGCAGGGAATCAGAGACCCAGTACTTC. It specifies CASRESETQYF.

This clonotype was picked up many times. The chain carries TRBV5-6 and TRBJ2-1; perhaps TRBD1 as D (6 bases). CDR1 is SGHDT and CDR2 is YYEEEE in the germline V gene. The germline V and J ends were trimmed by 4 bases and 0 bases, with 11 bases remaining between them. CDR3 size: 15 residues. The CDR3 nucleotides read TGTGCCAGCAGCCAAGGGGGTCTCTCCTACAATGAGCAGTTCTTC. Its protein product is CASSQGGLSYNEQFF.

In its sample, this clonotype was seen many times. The CDR3: CASRTVGTGTYEQYF. The CDR3 bases are TGTGCCAGCCGGACTGTCGGGACAGGGACCTACGAGCAGTACTTC. The chain has TRBV27 and TRBJ2-7; TRBD1 aligns across 9 bases. CDR3 length: 15 amino acids. Germline V lookup: CDR1 MNHEY, CDR2 SMNVEV (reference sequence). The junction had 10 bases not matched to a gene; V was cut back by 8 bases and J by 2 bases.

Ten or more counts support this clonotype. The rearrangement links TRBV6-5 to TRBJ1-1; D not certain. The V gene lost 2 bases and the J gene lost 1 base, with 17 bases spanning the gap. Per the germline V gene, CDR1 is MNHEY and CDR2 is SVGAGI. The CDR3 is 17 residues long. The CDR3 region is CASSYGVARLENTEAFF. The CDR3 DNA is TGTGCCAGCAGTTACGGGGTTGCTCGCCTTGAGAACACTGAAGCTTTCTTT.

This clonotype has just a few counts. This chain joins TRBV18 and TRBJ2-7, with TRBD2 identical over 10 bases. V dropped 2 bases and J dropped 7; count of bases not matched to a gene: 11. Germline CDR1 is KGHSH and CDR2 is LQKENI. The CDR3 runs 16 residues. This CDR3 is CASSPDDSGGLWEQYF. CDR3 nucleotide sequence: TGTGCCAGCTCACCAGACGATAGCGGGGGGCTGTGGGAGCAGTACTTC.

This clonotype was detected ten times or more. The chain employs TRBV6-5 and TRBJ2-5, with 10 bases lining up with TRBD1. The CDR3 length is 15 residues. Germline CDR1 is MNHEY and CDR2 is SVGAGI. Trimming cost V 1 base and J 7 bases; bases outside gene matches: 6. The CDR3 DNA follows: TGTGCCAGCAGTTACTTCCCGGGACAGGGGCCGACCCAGTACTTC. Amino acid sequence: CASSYFPGQGPTQYF.

Worth noting for this clonotype: A much more abundant neighbour one base away suggests this may be a read error. The chain joins TRBV20-1 to TRBJ2-7; perhaps TRBD1 as D (6 bases). This CDR3 contains 13 residues. Germline loops: CDR1 DFQATT, CDR2 SNEGSKA (reference sequence). V was pared by 5 bases and J by 3 bases, with 14 bases between. The CDR3 sequence: CSAAWTDFYEQYF. CDR3 in DNA: TGCAGTGCTGCCTGGACAGATTTCTACGAGCAGTACTTC.